The 10 T cell receptor beta chains presented below share a single source sample, sequenced in a study of blood T cell repertoires in COVID-19. The protocol was immunoSEQ multiplex PCR, while the TCRdb copy is restricted to in-frame clones and leaves out a portion. The repertoire consists of over 150,000 clones, with around 85% occurring once and the leading ten covering 12%. Sequencing was carried out using peripheral blood. The receptors were sampled from a woman aged 45-60 years with acute or convalescent COVID-19.

V gene TRBV4-2 combines with J gene TRBJ1-4; D is uncertain. The CDR3 loop spans 14 amino acids. The V end was cut by 3 bases, the J end by 4 bases, with 9 bases between. Germline values: CDR1 LGHNA, CDR2 YNFKEQ. CDR3 DNA: TGTGCCAGCAGCCAGGCCAGGTTTAATGAAAAACTGTTTTTT. Translating it yields CASSQARFNEKLFF.

The chain employs TRBV27 and TRBJ1-5, with 8 bases lining up with TRBD1. Germline V gene lookup returns CDR1 MNHEY and CDR2 SMNVEV (reference sequence). The CDR3 is 15 amino acids. With 10 bases clipped from V and 2 bases from J, the junction kept 10 bases outside the gene matches. DNA of the CDR3: TGTGCCACGAGGGCGGGACAGGCGGGCAATCAGCCCCAGCATTTT. Its protein is CATRAGQAGNQPQHF.

The rearrangement links TRBV14 to TRBJ1-3; D gene uncertain. The CDR3 sequence is 15 residues long. The germline V gene encodes CDR1 SGHDN and CDR2 FVKESK. Trimming took off 0 bases at V and 4 bases at J, with 10 bases between the two ends. Written as DNA, the CDR3 is TGTGCCAGCAGCCAAGATGGCCCTCGAGGAAACACCATATATTTT. Its protein product is CASSQDGPRGNTIYF.

The chain uses TRBV9 and TRBJ2-7; no definite D call. V was cut by 0 bases and J by 6 bases, with 10 bases left in between. Germline V CDR1 and CDR2: SGDLS, YYNGEE. There are 13 residues in the CDR3. CDR3 in amino acids: CASSVGHPGEQYF. The CDR3 region has the DNA TGTGCCAGCAGCGTAGGACACCCCGGCGAGCAGTACTTC.

This chain uses TRBV14 with TRBJ1-1; 9 nucleotides align to TRBD1. In germline, CDR1 is SGHDN, CDR2 FVKESK. This CDR3 spans 17 amino acids. V was pared by 3 bases and J by 10 bases, with 18 bases of the junction left unmatched. This chain's CDR3 is CASSQLPLRDRAFGAFF. The DNA of the CDR3 is TGTGCCAGCAGCCAGCTACCACTTCGGGACAGGGCATTCGGAGCTTTCTTT.

This clone was detected only once. J is TRBJ1-5 and V is TRBV28, with 7 bases matching TRBD1. V was pared by 7 bases and J by 4 bases, with 13 bases of the junction left unmatched. Germline loops: CDR1 MDHEN, CDR2 SYDVKM. CDR3 length: 16 amino acids. The CDR3 DNA is TGTGCCAGCAAGGGGGGTCTTGACAGGGAGAATCAGCCCCAGCATTTT. Translating gives CASKGGLDRENQPQHF.

This clone was seen just once. The chain is built from TRBV18 and TRBJ1-1; the match to TRBD1 covers 7 bases. Germline assignment: CDR1 KGHSH and CDR2 LQKENI. The J segment lost 0 bases and the V segment lost 5 bases, leaving 3 bases of the junction unmatched. The CDR3 spans 14 residues. DNA of the CDR3: TGTGCCAGCTCAAACGACAGGGTGAACACTGAAGCTTTCTTT. This codes for CASSNDRVNTEAFF.

This rearrangement joins TRBV19 to TRBJ2-2; 7 bases are shared with TRBD1. Germline V CDR1 and CDR2: LNHDA, SQIVND (reference sequence). With 5 bases clipped from V and 6 bases from J, the junction kept 12 bases outside the gene matches. This CDR3 is built from 16 residues. The CDR3 sequence is CASSSTGVAGAGELFF. CDR3 DNA: TGTGCCAGTAGTTCTACAGGGGTAGCAGGAGCCGGGGAGCTGTTTTTT.

The chain carries TRBV6-4 and TRBJ1-6, with TRBD1 as a possible D gene (5 bases). Per the germline V gene, CDR1 is MRHNA and CDR2 is SNTAGT. This CDR3 region has 15 residues. Trimming cost V 5 bases and J 7 bases, with 15 bases left between them. As DNA, the CDR3 is TGTGCCAGCAGTCCCACGTGGGGGGGGAATTCACCCCTCCACTTT. This gives the protein CASSPTWGGNSPLHF.

J is TRBJ2-1 and V is TRBV9, with D possibly matching TRBD2 (6 bases). Germline V gives CDR1 SGDLS, CDR2 YYNGEE. This CDR3 is built from 14 residues. Trimming took off 0 bases at V and 3 bases at J, with 7 bases between the two ends. The CDR3 region has the DNA TGTGCCAGCAGCGTAGCGGGGGTCTACAATGAGCAGTTCTTC. Translation gives CASSVAGVYNEQFF. Together with reference TRBV9 and TRBJ2-1, the CDR3 gives the full variable domain: DSGVTQTPKHLITATGQRVTLRCSPRSGDLSVYWYQQSLDQGLQFLIQYYNGEERAKGNILERFSAQQFPDLHSELNLSSLELGDSALYFCASSVAGVYNEQFFGPGTRLTVL.